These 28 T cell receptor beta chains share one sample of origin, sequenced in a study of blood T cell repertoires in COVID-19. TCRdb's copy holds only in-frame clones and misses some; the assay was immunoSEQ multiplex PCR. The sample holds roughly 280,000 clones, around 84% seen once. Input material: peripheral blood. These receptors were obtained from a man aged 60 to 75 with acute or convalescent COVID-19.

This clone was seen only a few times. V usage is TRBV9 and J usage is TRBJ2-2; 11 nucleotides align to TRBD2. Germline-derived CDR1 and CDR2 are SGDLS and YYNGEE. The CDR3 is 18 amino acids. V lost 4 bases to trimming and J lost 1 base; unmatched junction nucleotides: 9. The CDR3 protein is CASSTRLGLAVNTGELFF. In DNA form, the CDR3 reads TGTGCCAGCAGCACCCGTCTGGGACTAGCGGTGAACACCGGGGAGCTGTTTTTT.

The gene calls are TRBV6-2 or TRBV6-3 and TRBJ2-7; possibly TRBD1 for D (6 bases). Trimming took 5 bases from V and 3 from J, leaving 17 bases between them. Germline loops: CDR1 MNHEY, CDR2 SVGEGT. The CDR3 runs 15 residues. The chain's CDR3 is CASSAGGGVVYEQYF. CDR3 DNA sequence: TGTGCCAGCAGTGCTGGTGGGGGCGTAGTCTACGAGCAGTACTTC.

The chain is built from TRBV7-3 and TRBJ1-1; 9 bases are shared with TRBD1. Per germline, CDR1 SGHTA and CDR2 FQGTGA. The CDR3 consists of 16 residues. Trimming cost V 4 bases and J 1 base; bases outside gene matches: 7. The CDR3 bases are TGTGCCAGCAGCTCCCTAGACAGGGGGGCGAACACTGAAGCTTTCTTT. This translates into CASSSLDRGANTEAFF.

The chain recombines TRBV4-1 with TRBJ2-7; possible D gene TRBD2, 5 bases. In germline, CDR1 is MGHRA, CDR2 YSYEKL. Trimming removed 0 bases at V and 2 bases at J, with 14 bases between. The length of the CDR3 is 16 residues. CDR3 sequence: CASSQDFGERPYEQYF. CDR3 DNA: TGCGCCAGCAGCCAAGATTTCGGGGAGCGTCCCTACGAGCAGTACTTC.

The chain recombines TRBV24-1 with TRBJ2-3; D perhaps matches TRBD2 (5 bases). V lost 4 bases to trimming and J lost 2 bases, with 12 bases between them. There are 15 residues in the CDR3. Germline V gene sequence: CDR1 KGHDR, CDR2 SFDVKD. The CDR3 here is CATSETGLATDTQYF. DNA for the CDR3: TGTGCCACCAGTGAAACCGGACTGGCCACAGATACGCAGTATTTT.

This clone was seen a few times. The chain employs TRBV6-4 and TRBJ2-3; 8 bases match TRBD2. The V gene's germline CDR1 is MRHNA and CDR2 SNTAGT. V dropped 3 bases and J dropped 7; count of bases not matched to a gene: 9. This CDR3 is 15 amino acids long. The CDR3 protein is CASSETGGAVNTQYF. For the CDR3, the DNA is TGTGCCAGCAGTGAGACCGGGGGGGCCGTAAATACGCAGTATTTT.

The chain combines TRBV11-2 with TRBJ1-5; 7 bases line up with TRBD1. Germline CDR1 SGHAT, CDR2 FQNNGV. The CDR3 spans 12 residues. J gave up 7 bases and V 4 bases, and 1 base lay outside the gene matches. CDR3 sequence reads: CASSSGGQPQHF. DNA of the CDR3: TGTGCCAGCAGCTCAGGGGGGCAGCCCCAGCATTTT.

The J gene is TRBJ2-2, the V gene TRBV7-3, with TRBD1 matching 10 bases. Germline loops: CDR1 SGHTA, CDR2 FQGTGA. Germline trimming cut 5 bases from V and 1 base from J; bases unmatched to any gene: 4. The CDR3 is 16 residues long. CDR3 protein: CASSPGQGVNTGELFF. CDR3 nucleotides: TGTGCCAGCAGCCCAGGACAGGGGGTGAACACCGGGGAGCTGTTTTTT.

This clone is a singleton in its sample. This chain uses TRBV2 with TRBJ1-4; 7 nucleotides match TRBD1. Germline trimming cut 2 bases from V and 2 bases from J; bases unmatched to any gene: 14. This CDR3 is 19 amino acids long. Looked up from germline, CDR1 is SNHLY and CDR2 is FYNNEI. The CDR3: CASSERGGRGRWTNEKLFF. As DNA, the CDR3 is TGTGCCAGCAGTGAACGGGGAGGTAGGGGGCGGTGGACTAATGAAAAACTGTTTTTT.

CDR3 residues: CASSRLSGPTGNEQFF. CDR3 in DNA: TGTGCCAGCAGCCGACTGAGCGGACCTACGGGCAATGAGCAGTTCTTC. The chain couples TRBV5-4 to TRBJ2-1; TRBD2 is a possible D gene (5 bases). V lost 4 bases to trimming and J lost 6 bases, with 20 bases between them. Germline V gene lookup returns CDR1 SGHNT and CDR2 YYREEE (reference sequence). The CDR3 contains 16 residues.

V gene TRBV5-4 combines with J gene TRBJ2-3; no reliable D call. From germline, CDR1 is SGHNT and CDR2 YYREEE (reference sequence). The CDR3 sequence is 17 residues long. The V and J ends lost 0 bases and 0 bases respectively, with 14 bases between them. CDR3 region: CASSLVKSSLSTDTQYF. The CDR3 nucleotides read TGTGCCAGCAGCTTGGTGAAGTCGAGTTTGAGCACAGATACGCAGTATTTT.

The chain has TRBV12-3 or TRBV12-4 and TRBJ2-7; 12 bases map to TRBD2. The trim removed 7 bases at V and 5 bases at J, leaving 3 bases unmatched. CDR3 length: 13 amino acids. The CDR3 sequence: CASTLAGGHEQYF. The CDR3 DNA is TGTGCCAGCACCCTAGCGGGGGGGCACGAGCAGTACTTC.

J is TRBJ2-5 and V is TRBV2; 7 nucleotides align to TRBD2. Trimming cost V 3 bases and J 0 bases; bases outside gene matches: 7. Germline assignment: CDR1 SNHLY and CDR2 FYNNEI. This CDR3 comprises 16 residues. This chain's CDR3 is CASSDGLAVNQETQYF. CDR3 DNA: TGTGCCAGCAGTGACGGGCTAGCGGTAAACCAAGAGACCCAGTACTTC.

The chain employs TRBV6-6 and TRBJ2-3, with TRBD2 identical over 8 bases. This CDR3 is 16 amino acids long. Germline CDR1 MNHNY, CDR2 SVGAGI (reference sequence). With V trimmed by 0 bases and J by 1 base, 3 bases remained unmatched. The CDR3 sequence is CASSYSGREGTDTQYF. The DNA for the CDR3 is TGTGCCAGCAGTTACTCTGGGCGGGAGGGCACAGATACGCAGTATTTT.

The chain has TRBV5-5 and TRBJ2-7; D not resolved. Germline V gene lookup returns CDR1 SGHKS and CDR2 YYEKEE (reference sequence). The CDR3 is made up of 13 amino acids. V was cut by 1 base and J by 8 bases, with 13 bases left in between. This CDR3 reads CASSLPGVSKQYF. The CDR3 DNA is TGTGCCAGCAGCTTGCCAGGTGTCAGCAAGCAGTACTTC.

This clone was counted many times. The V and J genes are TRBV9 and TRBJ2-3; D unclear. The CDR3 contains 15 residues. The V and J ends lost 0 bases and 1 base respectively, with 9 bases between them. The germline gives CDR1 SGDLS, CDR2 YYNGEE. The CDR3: CASSVGDVGTDTQYF. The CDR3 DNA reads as TGTGCCAGCAGCGTAGGCGATGTCGGCACAGATACGCAGTATTTT.

CDR3 DNA sequence: TGCGCCAGCAGAATTACCGGGACAGGGGCCTACGAGCAGTACTTC. It encodes CASRITGTGAYEQYF. This chain links TRBV23-1 with TRBJ2-7; 10 nucleotides agree with TRBD1. TRBV23-1 is annotated as an ORF whose role is uncertain. This CDR3 region has 15 residues. V shed 6 bases, J shed 2 bases, and the junction held 7 bases outside the gene matches.

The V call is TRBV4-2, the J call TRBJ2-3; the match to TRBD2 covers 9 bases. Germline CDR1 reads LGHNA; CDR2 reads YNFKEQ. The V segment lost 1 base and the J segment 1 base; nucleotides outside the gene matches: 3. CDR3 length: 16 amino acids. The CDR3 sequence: CASSQGSGSGTDTQYF. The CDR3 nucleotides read TGTGCCAGCAGCCAAGGTAGCGGGAGTGGCACAGATACGCAGTATTTT.

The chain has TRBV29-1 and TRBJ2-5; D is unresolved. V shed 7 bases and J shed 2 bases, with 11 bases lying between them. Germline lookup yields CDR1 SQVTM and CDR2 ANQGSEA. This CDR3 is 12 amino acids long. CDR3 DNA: TGCAGCGGAGGAGCCCCGCAAGAGACCCAGTACTTC. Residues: CSGGAPQETQYF. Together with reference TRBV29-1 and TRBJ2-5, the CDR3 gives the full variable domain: SAVISQKPSRDICQRGTSLTIQCQVDSQVTMMFWYRQQPGQSLTLIATANQGSEATYESGFVIDKFPISRPNLTFSTLTVSNMSPEDSSIYLCSGGAPQETQYFGPGTRLLVL.

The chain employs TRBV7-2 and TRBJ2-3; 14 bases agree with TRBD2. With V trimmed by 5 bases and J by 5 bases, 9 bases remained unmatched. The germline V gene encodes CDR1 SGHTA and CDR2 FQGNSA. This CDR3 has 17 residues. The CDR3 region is CASSLRLAGGGIDTQYF. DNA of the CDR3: TGTGCCAGCAGCCTCCGACTAGCGGGAGGGGGTATAGATACGCAGTATTTT.

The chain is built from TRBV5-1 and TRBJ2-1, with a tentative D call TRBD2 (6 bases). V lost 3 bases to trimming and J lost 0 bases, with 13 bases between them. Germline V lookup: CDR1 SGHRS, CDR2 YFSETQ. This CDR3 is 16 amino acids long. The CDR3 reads CASSSRDSHSYNEQFF. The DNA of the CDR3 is TGCGCCAGCAGCTCCCGGGACTCCCACTCCTACAATGAGCAGTTCTTC.

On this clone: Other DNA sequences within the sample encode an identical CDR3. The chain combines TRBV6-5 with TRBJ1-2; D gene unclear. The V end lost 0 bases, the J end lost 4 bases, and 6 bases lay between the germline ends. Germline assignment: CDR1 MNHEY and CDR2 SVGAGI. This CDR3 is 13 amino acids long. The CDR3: CASSYSRGYGYTF. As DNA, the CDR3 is TGTGCCAGCAGTTACTCTCGGGGCTATGGCTACACCTTC.

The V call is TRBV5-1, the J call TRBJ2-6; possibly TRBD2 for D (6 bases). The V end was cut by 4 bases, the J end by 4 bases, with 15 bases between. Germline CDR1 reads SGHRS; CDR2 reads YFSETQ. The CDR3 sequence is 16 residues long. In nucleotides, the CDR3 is TGCGCCAGCAGCGGTGGCGGGGCGCAAGGGGCCAACGTCCTGACTTTC. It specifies CASSGGGAQGANVLTF.

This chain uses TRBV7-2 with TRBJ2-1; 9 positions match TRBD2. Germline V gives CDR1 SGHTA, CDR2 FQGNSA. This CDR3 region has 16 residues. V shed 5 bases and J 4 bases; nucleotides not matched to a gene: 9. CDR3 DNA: TGTGCCAGCAGCCTCCACTCTAGCGGGGAATACAATGAGCAGTTCTTC. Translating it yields CASSLHSSGEYNEQFF. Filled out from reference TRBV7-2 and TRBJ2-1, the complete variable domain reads GAGVSQSPSNKVTEKGKDVELRCDPISGHTALYWYRQSLGQGLEFLIYFQGNSAPDKSGLPSDRFSAERTGGSVSTLTIQRTQQEDSAVYLCASSLHSSGEYNEQFFGPGTRLTVL.

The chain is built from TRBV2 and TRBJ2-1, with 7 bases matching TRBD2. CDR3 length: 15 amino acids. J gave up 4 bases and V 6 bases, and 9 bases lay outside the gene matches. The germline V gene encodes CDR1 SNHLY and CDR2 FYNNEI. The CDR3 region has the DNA TGTGCCAGCAGCCTAAAGCGGGAAGTTTACAATGAGCAGTTCTTC. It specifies CASSLKREVYNEQFF.

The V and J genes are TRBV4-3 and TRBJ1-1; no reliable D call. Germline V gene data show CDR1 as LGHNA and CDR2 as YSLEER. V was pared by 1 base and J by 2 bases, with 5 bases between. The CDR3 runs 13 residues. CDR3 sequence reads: CASSQVINTEAFF. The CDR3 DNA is TGCGCCAGCAGCCAAGTCATTAACACTGAAGCTTTCTTT.

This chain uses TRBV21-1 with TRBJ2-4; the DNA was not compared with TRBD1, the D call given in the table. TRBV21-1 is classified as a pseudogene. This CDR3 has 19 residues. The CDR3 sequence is CASSNLGQGASLAKNIQYF. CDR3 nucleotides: TGTGCCAGCAGCAACCTGGGACAGGGTGCGTCGTTAGCCAAAAACATTCAGTACTTC.

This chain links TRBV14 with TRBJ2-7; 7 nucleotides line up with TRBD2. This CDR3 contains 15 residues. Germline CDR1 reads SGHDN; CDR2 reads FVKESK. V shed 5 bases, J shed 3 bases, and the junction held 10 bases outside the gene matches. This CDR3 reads CASSEASGLYYEQYF. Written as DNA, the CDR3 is TGTGCCAGCAGCGAAGCTAGCGGACTCTACTACGAGCAGTACTTC.